This T cell receptor beta chain was found in a study of blood T cell repertoires in COVID-19. Study-wide background: COVID-19 samples from acute and convalescent phases originated in the United States, Italy and Spain. In each case, the material was cDNA or gDNA derived from T cells, B-cell-depleted T cells, or PBMCs.

Methods used by the authors: Nucleated cell counts were estimated from reference gene primer amplification. Produced via immunoSEQ multiplex PCR; TCRdb's table is partial and in-frame only. The V and J calls and the clone size are those of that table, but D and trimming were determined from the DNA. The sample holds roughly 100,000 clones, 85% seen once. The sequencing input was peripheral blood. The clonotype comes from a man aged 45 to 65 with acute or convalescent COVID-19.

The CDR3 sequence: CASSFGQSATNEKLFF. Here the CDR3 DNA reads TGTGCCAGCAGCTTTGGTCAGTCAGCAACTAATGAAAAACTGTTTTTT. The rearrangement uses TRBV7-6 and TRBJ1-4, with D uncertain. Germline V gene lookup returns CDR1 SGHVS and CDR2 FNYEAQ. The V and J ends lost 3 bases and 0 bases respectively, with 11 bases between them. The CDR3 runs 16 residues.